The 14 T cell receptor beta chains reported below all come from one sample, sequenced in a study of T cells in localized non-small cell lung cancer (dated by TCRdb to the early 2020s). The library was produced with the immunoSEQ multiplex PCR assay. As stored in TCRdb, this immuneACCESS dataset retains in-frame rearrangements with V and J assigned. A fraction of the clones does not appear; measured against another copy, unresolved V genes explain less than half of the discrepancy, and the remainder lacks a known reason. The table for this sample lists tens of thousands of clones; 83% of them were counted only once. Almost 8% of the sample is taken by the ten largest. The sequencing here drew on PBMCs, taken before any cancer treatment. Every receptor here comes from a man aged 40 to 69 with stage II lung adenocarcinoma.

This sequence joins TRBV19 and TRBJ1-5, with D unclear. The length of the CDR3 is 13 residues. Germline-derived CDR1 and CDR2 are LNHDA and SQIVND (reference sequence). Trimming pared 3 bases from V and 6 bases from J, leaving 9 bases between. The DNA for the CDR3 is TGTGCCAGTAGTATGAGTACTGGTCAGCCCCAGCATTTT. Protein sequence: CASSMSTGQPQHF.

This clone was seen only once. The chain uses TRBV6-1 and TRBJ2-2; 7 bases map to TRBD2. V was pared by 3 bases and J by 0 bases, with 10 bases of the junction left unmatched. Germline V gives CDR1 MNHNS, CDR2 SASEGT. The length of the CDR3 is 18 residues. CDR3 region: CASSEDLGGRTNTGELFF. CDR3 bases: TGTGCCAGCAGTGAGGATCTCGGGGGGAGGACGAACACCGGGGAGCTGTTTTTT.

The rearrangement links TRBV5-6 to TRBJ2-7; 8 nucleotides line up with TRBD1. Germline lookup yields CDR1 SGHDT and CDR2 YYEEEE. Trimming at V came to 4 bases and at J to 3 bases, leaving 9 bases not matched to a gene. This CDR3 contains 15 residues. Here the CDR3 reads CASSRSPGQDYEQYF. The CDR3 DNA reads TGTGCCAGCAGCCGAAGTCCGGGACAGGACTACGAGCAGTACTTC.

V is TRBV18 and J is TRBJ2-2, with TRBD1 matching 7 bases. Trimming took 2 bases from V and 5 from J; bases not matched to a gene: 11. There are 17 residues in the CDR3. Germline V gene data show CDR1 as KGHSH and CDR2 as LQKENI. The CDR3 DNA follows: TGTGCCAGCTCACCATTACTGACAGGGTCTTTGACCGGGGAGCTGTTTTTT. Translated, it gives CASSPLLTGSLTGELFF.

J is TRBJ1-2 and V is TRBV13; D is unclear. CDR1 is PRHDT and CDR2 is FYEKMQ in the germline V gene (reference sequence). V was trimmed by 0 bases and J by 1 base, leaving 27 bases between them. The CDR3 extends over 21 amino acids. The CDR3 region is CASSLGRNPASALVINYGYTF. The CDR3 DNA follows: TGTGCCAGCAGCTTAGGCAGGAACCCTGCATCGGCGCTAGTTATTAACTATGGCTACACCTTC.

The chain uses TRBV6-1 and TRBJ1-3, with a tentative D call TRBD1 (5 bases). From germline, CDR1 is MNHNS and CDR2 SASEGT. Trimming pared 2 bases from V and 0 bases from J, leaving 14 bases between. CDR3 length: 17 residues. The CDR3 DNA reads as TGTGCCAGCAGTGAATTCTATACGGGGGGCTCTGGAAACACCATATATTTT. As protein: CASSEFYTGGSGNTIYF.

This clone showed up just a few times. The rearrangement links TRBV10-3 to TRBJ2-7; perhaps TRBD2 as D (7 bases). The CDR3 has 13 amino acids. Per germline, CDR1 ENHRY and CDR2 SYGVKD. V lost 4 bases and J lost 5, with 12 bases in between. The CDR3 protein is CAISGEGGNEQYF. The CDR3 DNA reads as TGTGCCATCAGTGGTGAGGGGGGGAACGAGCAGTACTTC.

The chain combines TRBV6-6 with TRBJ1-1, with D possibly matching TRBD1 (6 bases). CDR1 and CDR2 (germline): MNHNY, SVGAGI (reference sequence). The CDR3 has 12 residues. Trimming stripped 6 bases from V and 8 bases from J, with 13 bases between. CDR3 coding DNA: TGTGCCAGCAGAATTGACAGGCCCGAAGCTTTCTTT. The encoded protein is CASRIDRPEAFF.

V gene TRBV27 combines with J gene TRBJ1-6, with D unresolved. The CDR3 is 18 amino acids. CDR1 and CDR2 from the germline V gene are MNHEY and SMNVEV (reference sequence). Trimming left V 4 bases short and J 0 bases short, with 16 bases between. CDR3 coding DNA: TGTGCCAGCAGTTACCTACTAGACCCGAGCTCCTATAATTCACCCCTCCACTTT. It yields the protein CASSYLLDPSSYNSPLHF.

This clone has just one count. The rearrangement joins TRBV28 to TRBJ2-1, with D possibly matching TRBD1 (6 bases). The CDR3 consists of 15 residues. V was shortened by 1 base and J by 5 bases, with 12 bases between the two germline ends. Germline CDR1 is MDHEN and CDR2 is SYDVKM. CDR3 nucleotide sequence: TGTGCCAGCAGTTTATTACAGGGTTTCGACAATGAGCAGTTCTTC. Protein: CASSLLQGFDNEQFF. The full variable domain, its missing parts supplied by reference TRBV28 and TRBJ2-1, is DVKVTQSSRYLVKRTGEKVFLECVQDMDHENMFWYRQDPGLGLRLIYFSYDVKMKEKGDIPEGYSVSREKKERFSLILESASTNQTSMYLCASSLLQGFDNEQFFGPGTRLTVL.

The chain is built from TRBV5-1 and TRBJ2-5; D is possibly TRBD1 (6 bases). This CDR3 comprises 14 residues. The ends were cut back, 4 bases at V and 4 bases at J, with 14 bases in the middle. Germline lookup yields CDR1 SGHRS and CDR2 YFSETQ. CDR3 loop: CASSTRGPGETQYF. In nucleotides, the CDR3 is TGCGCCAGCAGCACCAGGGGACCAGGAGAGACCCAGTACTTC.

V and J are TRBV7-8 and TRBJ2-5; TRBD2 matches 11 bases. V trimming: 5 bases; J trimming: 4 bases; junction bases outside the gene matches: 6. This CDR3 has 15 residues. Per germline, CDR1 SGHVS and CDR2 FQNEAQ. CDR3 nucleotides: TGTGCCAGCAGCCCCAGAGGGACTAGCGGAGAGACCCAGTACTTC. This codes for CASSPRGTSGETQYF. Full variable domain (remainder filled in from reference TRBV7-8 and TRBJ2-5): GAGVSQSPRYKVAKRGQDVALRCDPISGHVSLFWYQQALGQGPEFLTYFQNEAQLDKSGLPSDRFFAERPEGSVSTLKIQRTQQEDSAVYLCASSPRGTSGETQYFGPGTRLLVL.

The chain employs TRBV4-1 and TRBJ1-2; no reliable D call. The germline V gene encodes CDR1 MGHRA and CDR2 YSYEKL. Trimming left V 3 bases short and J 4 bases short, with 18 bases between. The CDR3 runs 16 residues. The CDR3 DNA follows: TGCGCCAGCAGCCAGGACCAATCGGGTAGCGGCTATGGCTACACCTTC. Amino acid sequence: CASSQDQSGSGYGYTF.

This chain links TRBV6-1 with TRBJ1-6; possible D gene TRBD1, 6 bases. From germline, CDR1 is MNHNS and CDR2 SASEGT. The CDR3 runs to 14 residues. Deletions cut 4 bases from V and 8 bases from J, with 12 bases between. CDR3 sequence: CASSGGPGDSPLHF. The CDR3 DNA is TGTGCCAGCAGTGGGGGGCCAGGAGATTCACCCCTCCACTTT.